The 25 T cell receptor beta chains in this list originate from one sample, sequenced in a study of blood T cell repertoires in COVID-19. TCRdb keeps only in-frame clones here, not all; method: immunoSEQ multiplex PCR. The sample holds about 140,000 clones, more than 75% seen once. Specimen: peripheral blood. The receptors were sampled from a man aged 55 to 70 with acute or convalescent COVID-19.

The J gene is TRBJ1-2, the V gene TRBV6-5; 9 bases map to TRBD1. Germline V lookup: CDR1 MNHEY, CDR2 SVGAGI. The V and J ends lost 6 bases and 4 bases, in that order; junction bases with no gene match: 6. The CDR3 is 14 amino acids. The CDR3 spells CASSGTGPGYGYTF. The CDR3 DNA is TGTGCCAGCAGCGGGACAGGGCCGGGCTATGGCTACACCTTC.

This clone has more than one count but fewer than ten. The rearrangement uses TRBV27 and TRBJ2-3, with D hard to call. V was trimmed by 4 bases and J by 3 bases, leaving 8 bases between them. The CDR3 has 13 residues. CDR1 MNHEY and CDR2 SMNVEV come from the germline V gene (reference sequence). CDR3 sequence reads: CASSSRYTDTQYF. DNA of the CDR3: TGTGCCAGCAGTTCCAGGTATACAGATACGCAGTATTTT.

CDR3 nucleotides: TGTGCCAGCAGTCAGTTTGCGAACACTGAAGCTTTCTTT. It yields the protein CASSQFANTEAFF. This chain joins TRBV12-3 or TRBV12-4 and TRBJ1-1; the D is unclear. Trimming removed 5 bases from V and 1 base from J, with 8 bases in between. The CDR3 has 13 amino acids.

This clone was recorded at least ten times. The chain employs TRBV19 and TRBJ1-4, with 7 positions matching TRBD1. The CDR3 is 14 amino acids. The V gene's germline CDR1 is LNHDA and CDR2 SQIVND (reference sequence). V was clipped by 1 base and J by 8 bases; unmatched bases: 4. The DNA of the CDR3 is TGTGCCAGTAGTATAGGTCAGGGGGACGAAAAACTGTTTTTT. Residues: CASSIGQGDEKLFF.

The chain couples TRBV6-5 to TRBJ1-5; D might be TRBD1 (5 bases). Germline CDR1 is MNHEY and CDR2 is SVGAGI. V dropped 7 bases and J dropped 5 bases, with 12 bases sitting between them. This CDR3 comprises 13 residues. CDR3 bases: TGTGCCAGCACGGAACAGGCCGATCAGCCCCAGCATTTT. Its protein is CASTEQADQPQHF.

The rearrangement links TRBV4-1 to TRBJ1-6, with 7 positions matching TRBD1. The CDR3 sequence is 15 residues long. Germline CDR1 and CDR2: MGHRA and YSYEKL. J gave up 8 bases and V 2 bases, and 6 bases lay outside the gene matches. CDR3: CASSQTTTGYSPLHF. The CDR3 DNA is TGCGCCAGCAGCCAAACCACGACAGGGTATTCACCCCTCCACTTT.

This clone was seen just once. The CDR3 protein is CASSFGSGNTIYF. CDR3 nucleotide sequence: TGTGCCAGCAGCTTCGGCTCTGGAAACACCATATATTTT. The genes are TRBV11-2 and TRBJ1-3, with unresolved D. The CDR3 extends over 13 amino acids. CDR1 is SGHAT, CDR2 FQNNGV, per germline. Trimming took off 3 bases at V and 0 bases at J, with 3 bases between the two ends.

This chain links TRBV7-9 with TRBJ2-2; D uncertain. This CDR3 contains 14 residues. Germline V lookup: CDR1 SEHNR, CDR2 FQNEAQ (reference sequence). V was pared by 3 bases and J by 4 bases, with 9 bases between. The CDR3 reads CASSFEESTGELFF. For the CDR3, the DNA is TGTGCCAGCAGCTTTGAGGAGAGCACCGGGGAGCTGTTTTTT.

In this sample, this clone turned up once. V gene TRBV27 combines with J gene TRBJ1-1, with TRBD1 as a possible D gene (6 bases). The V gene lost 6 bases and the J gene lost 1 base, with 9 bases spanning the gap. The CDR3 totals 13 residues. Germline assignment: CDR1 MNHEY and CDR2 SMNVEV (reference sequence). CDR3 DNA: TGTGCCAGCAGGGGGGCCTCGAACACTGAAGCTTTCTTT. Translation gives CASRGASNTEAFF.

The CDR3 DNA sequence: TGTGCCAGCAGCTTAGGGTCGGGGGAGCAGTACTTC. Translated: CASSLGSGEQYF. This chain links TRBV7-6 with TRBJ2-7; D perhaps matches TRBD2 (5 bases). The CDR3 is 12 residues long. V lost 1 base and J 7 bases, leaving 8 bases between the germline ends. Per the germline V gene, CDR1 is SGHVS and CDR2 is FNYEAQ.

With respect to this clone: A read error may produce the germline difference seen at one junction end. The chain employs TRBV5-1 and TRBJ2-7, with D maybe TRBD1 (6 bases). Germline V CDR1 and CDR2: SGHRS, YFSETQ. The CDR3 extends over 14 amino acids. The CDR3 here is CASRLDSLSYEQYF. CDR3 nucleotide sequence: TGCGCCAGCAGGTTGGACAGCCTATCCTACGAGCAGTACTTC.

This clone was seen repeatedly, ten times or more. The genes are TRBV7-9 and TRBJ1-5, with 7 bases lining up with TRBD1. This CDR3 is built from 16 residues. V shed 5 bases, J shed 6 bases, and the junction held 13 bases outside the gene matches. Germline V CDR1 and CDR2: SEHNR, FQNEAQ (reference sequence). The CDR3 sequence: CASSPGTEMWGQPQHF. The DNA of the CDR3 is TGTGCCAGCAGCCCGGGGACAGAAATGTGGGGTCAGCCCCAGCATTTT.

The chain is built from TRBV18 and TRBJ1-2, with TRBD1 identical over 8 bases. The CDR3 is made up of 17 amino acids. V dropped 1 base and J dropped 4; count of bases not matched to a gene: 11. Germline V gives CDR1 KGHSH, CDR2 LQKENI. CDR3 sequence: CASSPQSAGQAFYGYTF. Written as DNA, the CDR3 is TGTGCCAGCTCACCACAGTCGGCGGGACAGGCCTTCTATGGCTACACCTTC. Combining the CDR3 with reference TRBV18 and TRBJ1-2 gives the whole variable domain NAGVMQNPRHLVRRRGQEARLRCSPMKGHSHVYWYRQLPEEGLKFMVYLQKENIIDESGMPKERFSAEFPKEGPSILRIQQVVRGDSAAYFCASSPQSAGQAFYGYTFGSGTRLTVV.

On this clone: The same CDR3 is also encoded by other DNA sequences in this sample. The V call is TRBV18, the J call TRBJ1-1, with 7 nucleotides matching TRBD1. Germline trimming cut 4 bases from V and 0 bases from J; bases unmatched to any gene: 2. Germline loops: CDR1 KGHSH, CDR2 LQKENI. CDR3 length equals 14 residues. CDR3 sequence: CASSLGQLNTEAFF. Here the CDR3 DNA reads TGTGCCAGCTCACTGGGACAGTTGAACACTGAAGCTTTCTTT.

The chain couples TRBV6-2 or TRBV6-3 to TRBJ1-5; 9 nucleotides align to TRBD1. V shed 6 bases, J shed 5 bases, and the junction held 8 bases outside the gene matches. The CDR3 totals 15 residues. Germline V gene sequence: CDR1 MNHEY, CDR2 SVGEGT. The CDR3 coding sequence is TGTGCCAGCAGACCTCGGGACAGGGACTATCAGCCCCAGCATTTT. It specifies CASRPRDRDYQPQHF.

CDR3 sequence reads: CASSYRGGADTQYF. Written as DNA, the CDR3 is TGTGCCAGCAGCTACAGGGGGGGGGCGGATACGCAGTATTTT. The chain has TRBV3-1 (or the pseudogene TRBV3-2) and TRBJ2-3, with a possible D match to TRBD1 (8 bases). In germline, CDR1 is LGHDT, CDR2 YNNKEL (reference sequence). The CDR3 length is 14 residues. V gave up 5 bases and J gave up 6 bases, with 15 bases separating them.

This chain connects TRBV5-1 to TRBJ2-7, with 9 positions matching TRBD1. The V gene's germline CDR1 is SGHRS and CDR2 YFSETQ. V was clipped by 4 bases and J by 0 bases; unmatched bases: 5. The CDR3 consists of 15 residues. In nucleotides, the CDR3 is TGCGCCAGCAGCCAAACAGGGGGCACCTCCTACGAGCAGTACTTC. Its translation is CASSQTGGTSYEQYF.

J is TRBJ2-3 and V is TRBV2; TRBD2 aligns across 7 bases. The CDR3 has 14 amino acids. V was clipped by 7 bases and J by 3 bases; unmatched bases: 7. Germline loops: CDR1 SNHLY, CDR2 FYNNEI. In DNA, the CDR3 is TGTGCCAGCAATGTCCTAGCGGAAACAGATACGCAGTATTTT. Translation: CASNVLAETDTQYF. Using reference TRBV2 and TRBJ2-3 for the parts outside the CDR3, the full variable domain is EPEVTQTPSHQVTQMGQEVILRCVPISNHLYFYWYRQILGQKVEFLVSFYNNEISEKSEIFDDQFSVERPDGSNFTLKIRSTKLEDSAMYFCASNVLAETDTQYFGPGTRLTVL.

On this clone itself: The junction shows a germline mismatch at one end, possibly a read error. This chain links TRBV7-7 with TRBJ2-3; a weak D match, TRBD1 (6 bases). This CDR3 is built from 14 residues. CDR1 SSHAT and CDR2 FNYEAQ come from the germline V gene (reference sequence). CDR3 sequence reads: CASSPVTGTDTQYF. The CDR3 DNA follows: TGTGCTAGCAGCCCCGTCACAGGGACAGATACGCAGTATTTT.

CDR3 loop: CASSLSGYQETQYF. In DNA, the CDR3 is TGTGCCAGCAGCCTTAGCGGGTACCAAGAGACCCAGTACTTC. V usage is TRBV9 and J usage is TRBJ2-5; TRBD2 agrees at 7 bases. From germline, CDR1 is SGDLS and CDR2 YYNGEE. J was trimmed by 0 bases and V by 4 bases; bases with no gene match: 3. The CDR3 consists of 14 residues.

Written as DNA, the CDR3 is TGTGCCAGCAGCTCCCAAGCTAACACTGAAGCTTTCTTT. Protein product: CASSSQANTEAFF. J is TRBJ1-1 and V is TRBV7-2; no firm D call. This CDR3 has 13 residues. The ends were cut back, 4 bases at V and 2 bases at J, with 8 bases in the middle. Germline V lookup: CDR1 SGHTA, CDR2 FQGNSA.

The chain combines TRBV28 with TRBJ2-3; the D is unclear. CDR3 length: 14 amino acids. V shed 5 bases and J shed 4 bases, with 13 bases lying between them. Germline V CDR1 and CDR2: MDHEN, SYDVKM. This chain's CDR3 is CASSDSLLADTQYF. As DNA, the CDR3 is TGTGCCAGCAGTGATAGCCTCCTGGCAGATACGCAGTATTTT.

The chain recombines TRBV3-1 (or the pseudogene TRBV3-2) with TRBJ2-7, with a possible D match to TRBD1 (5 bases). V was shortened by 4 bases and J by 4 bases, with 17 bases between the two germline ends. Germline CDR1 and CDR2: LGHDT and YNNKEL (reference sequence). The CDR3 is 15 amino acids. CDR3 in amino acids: CASSRLWAKGYEQYF. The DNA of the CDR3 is TGTGCCAGCAGCCGGTTGTGGGCTAAGGGGTACGAGCAGTACTTC.

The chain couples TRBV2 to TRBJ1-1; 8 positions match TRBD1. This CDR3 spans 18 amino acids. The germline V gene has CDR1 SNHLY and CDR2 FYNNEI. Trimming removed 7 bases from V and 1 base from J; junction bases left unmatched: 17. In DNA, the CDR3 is TGTGCCAGCACTCCCCGGGACAGGCCAAAACCAGCGAACACTGAAGCTTTCTTT. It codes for CASTPRDRPKPANTEAFF.

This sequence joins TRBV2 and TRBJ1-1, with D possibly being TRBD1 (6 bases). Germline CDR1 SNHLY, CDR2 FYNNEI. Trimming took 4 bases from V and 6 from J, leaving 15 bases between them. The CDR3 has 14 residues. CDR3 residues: CASSAKGGMAEAFF. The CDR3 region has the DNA TGTGCCAGCAGTGCCAAGGGGGGGATGGCTGAAGCTTTCTTT. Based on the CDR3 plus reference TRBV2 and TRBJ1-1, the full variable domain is EPEVTQTPSHQVTQMGQEVILRCVPISNHLYFYWYRQILGQKVEFLVSFYNNEISEKSEIFDDQFSVERPDGSNFTLKIRSTKLEDSAMYFCASSAKGGMAEAFFGQGTRLTVV.